This T cell receptor (beta chain) was captured in a study of identical twins. Germline CDR1 is MDHEN and CDR2 is SYDVKM. CDR3 length: 17 amino acids. V was clipped by 2 bases and J by 7 bases; unmatched bases: 11. Study results and limitations: Cord blood beta clonotypes that were abundant carried fewer insertions, and memory repertoires showed no such trend.

Of note for this clonotype: Its antigen is not identified.

TCRdb re-analysed the 5' RACE reads in MiXCR, keeping a single row per CDR3 protein. The data contain 700,000 to 950,000 distinct CDR3 sequences, about 12% of them singletons. This sample also appeared in a second study, on yellow fever vaccine responses in identical twins. Per that study: Reports say the vaccine T cell response in twins looked partly convergent and partly personalized.

Sequencing input: PBMCs. The sequence came from a woman between 18 and 30 years old in good health. J is TRBJ2-7 and V is TRBV28; 13 positions agree with TRBD2. The CDR3 bases are TGTGCCAGCAGTTTAAGTTATGGACTAGCGGGAGACGGGGAGCAGTACTTC. This gives the protein CASSLSYGLAGDGEQYF.